The T cell receptor (beta chain) described here comes from a study of shared clonotypes between healthy human individuals. Method: immunoSEQ multiplex PCR; TCRdb's copy keeps in-frame clones and lacks some. The sample contains hundreds of thousands of clones, around 67% of which appear only once. CDR1 SNHLY and CDR2 FYNNEI come from the germline V gene. CDR3 length: 11 amino acids. V shed 4 bases and J shed 3 bases, with 3 bases lying between them. This clonotype was obtained from a woman younger than 45 in good health. V and J are TRBV2 and TRBJ2-5; D is unresolved. The sequenced sample consisted of memory CD4+ T cells sorted from blood. Regarding subset: CD45RA-negative fraction. This CDR3 reads CASSVKETQYF. The CDR3 region has the DNA TGTGCCAGCAGTGTGAAAGAGACCCAGTACTTC.